Listed below are T cell receptor beta chains from one sample, sequenced in a study of T cells in Graves' hyperthyroidism and ophthalmopathy. TCRdb redid the calling of the multiplex PCR reads with MiXCR, one entry per CDR3 protein. The sample includes about half a million distinct CDR3 sequences, about a fifth seen only once; the top ten take around 27%. Sequenced input: blood. These receptors were taken from a man aged 18-30 years with Graves' hyperthyroidism. CDR3s leave out the opening cysteine and the closing phenylalanine or tryptophan. Each record gives: V gene, clone size, CDR3 protein. A row's size may be missing; if present it is once, few, many or a size class.

TRBV19 | many | ASSIDPPQWSNQPQH
TRBV19 | few | ASSILGDYSGNTIY
TRBV29-1 | few | SVEPEQGPKYEQY
TRBV20-1 | . | SASPRSGRAEETQY
TRBV5-1 | once | ASSLVEDRVAHNYGYT
TRBV20-1 | . | SARDLAERAGELF
TRBV12-5 | many | ASQGPNYGYT
TRBV20-1 | many | SARPTGGPGYT
TRBV11-1 | . | ASSLPTSGGAGQETQY
TRBV28 | once | ASSPTGGNTIY
TRBV19 | many | ASSMQTGPNYEQY
TRBV12-3/TRBV12-4 | . | ASIRSPSNTEAF
TRBV6-1 | many | ASSRGLLSNQPQH
TRBV6-1 | . | ASIPPGQGAEGYT
TRBV11-1 | many | ASSPDREDGIQY
TRBV30 | many | AWKTGVSRYT
TRBV6-5 | many | ASSYSPGARDEQY
TRBV2 | many | ASTPPGTSGNTIY
TRBV5-1 | . | ASSSGQAGETQY
TRBV11-3 | few | ASSLGRTSGNTIY
TRBV28 | many | ASSTRDIAYEQY
TRBV30 | many | AWSQQLDGYT
TRBV12-5 | . | ASGLGLWSSGNTIY
TRBV6-5 | . | ASSYSGGQGRETQY
TRBV19 | many | ASSIDSRLRRNQPQH
TRBV27 | many | ASSPDSLNTEAF
TRBV6-5 | many | ASSYDRSLYEQY
TRBV27 | . | ASSKGGLYTEAF
TRBV13 | . | ASSNRDPVHGYT
TRBV6-1 | many | ASTSTSGGLGTQY
TRBV6-5 | . | ASSYSSIAVQETQY
TRBV18 | many | ASSPRQGFYPGYT
TRBV30 | many | AWSVGQEQY
TRBV4-1 | few | ASSHPGTGMNTEAF
TRBV12-3/TRBV12-4 | many | ASSPSLPGELF
TRBV6-5 | many | ASSYWQNSNQPQH
TRBV2 | . | ASGAGELV
TRBV4-1 | few | ASSQIMGANSSYEQY
TRBV30 | many | AGPGQGAPGEGYT
TRBV12-3/TRBV12-4 | few | ASSLTPGKYSPLH
TRBV28 | many | ASIIGTGSYEQY
TRBV2 | many | ASTKTGSTEAF
TRBV6-2/TRBV6-3 | many | ASSREEDRVFIRDVLT
TRBV6-1 | . | ASSEPTGPVEAF
TRBV7-9 | . | ASSLVPVGETQY
TRBV28 | many | ASNGGAYEQY
TRBV6-1 | many | ASSETWTGYSPLH
TRBV12-3/TRBV12-4 | . | ASRGLRGVGNYGYT
TRBV27 | . | ASSLSEGGAEN
TRBV6-4 | many | ASRTDRVAAGVRDEQY
TRBV18 | . | ASSPGQGGSGNTIY
TRBV11-2 | few | ASSPTRKFREQY